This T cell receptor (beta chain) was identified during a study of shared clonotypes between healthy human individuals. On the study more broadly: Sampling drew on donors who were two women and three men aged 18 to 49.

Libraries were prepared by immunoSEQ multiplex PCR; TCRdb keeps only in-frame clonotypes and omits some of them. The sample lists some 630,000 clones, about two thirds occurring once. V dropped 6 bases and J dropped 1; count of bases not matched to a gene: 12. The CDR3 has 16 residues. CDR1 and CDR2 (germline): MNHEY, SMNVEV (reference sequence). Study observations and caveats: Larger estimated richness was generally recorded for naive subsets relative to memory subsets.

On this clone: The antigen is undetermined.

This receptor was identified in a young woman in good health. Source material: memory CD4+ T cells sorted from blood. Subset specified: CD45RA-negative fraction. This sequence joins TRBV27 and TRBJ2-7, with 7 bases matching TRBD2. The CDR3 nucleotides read TGTGCCAGCAGCTCCTCCCTTCGAGCGGGGTCCTACGAGCAGTACTTC. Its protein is CASSSSLRAGSYEQYF.